The sequence of this T cell receptor beta chain was determined in a study of T cells in Graves' hyperthyroidism and ophthalmopathy. On this clonotype: The antigen is not known.

General observations from the study: Most thyroid clonotypes that were expanded above 0.001 also turned up in blood.

RNA transcripts were the template for amplifying TCR beta CDR3 regions. The primer set for the first-round RT-PCR of the TCR CDR3 was HTBI. In TCRdb, the multiplex PCR reads were re-called with MiXCR into one record per CDR3 protein. The data contain 400,000 to 500,000 distinct CDR3 sequences, roughly 14% of them singletons. The V gene's germline CDR1 is LGHDT and CDR2 YNNKEL (reference sequence). CDR3 length: 16 amino acids. Trimming removed 0 bases at V and 10 bases at J, with 16 bases between. Ophthalmopathy in the patients scored at least 3 on Clinical Activity Score and at least 4 on NOSPECS grade, lasting under 3 months. Uncontrolled infection, other autoimmune disease, pregnancy or lactation led to exclusion. Thyroid ultrasound and orbital computed tomography, with clinical symptoms and serum thyroxine and TRAb, informed diagnoses.

Sequencing was carried out using blood. V is TRBV3-1 and J is TRBJ1-6; D is possibly TRBD1 (6 bases). The receptor was isolated from a man aged 18 to 29 with Graves' ophthalmopathy. The CDR3: CASSQETGVNVSPLHF. The CDR3 DNA is TGTGCCAGCAGCCAAGAGACAGGCGTCAACGTGTCACCCCTCCACTTT.